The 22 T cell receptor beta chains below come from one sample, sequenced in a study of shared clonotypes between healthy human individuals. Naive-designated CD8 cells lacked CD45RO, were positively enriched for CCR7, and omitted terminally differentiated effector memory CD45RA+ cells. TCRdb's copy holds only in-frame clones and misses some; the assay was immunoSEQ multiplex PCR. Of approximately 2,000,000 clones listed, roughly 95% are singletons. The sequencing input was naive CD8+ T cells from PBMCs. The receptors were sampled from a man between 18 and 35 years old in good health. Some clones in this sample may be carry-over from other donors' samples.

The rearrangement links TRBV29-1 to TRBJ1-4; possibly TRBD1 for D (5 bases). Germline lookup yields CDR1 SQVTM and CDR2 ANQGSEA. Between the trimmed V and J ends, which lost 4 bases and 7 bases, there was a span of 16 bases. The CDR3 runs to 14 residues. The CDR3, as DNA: TGCAGCGTTGTACCTTACGGGACCCCTGAAAAACTGTTTTTT. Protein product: CSVVPYGTPEKLFF.

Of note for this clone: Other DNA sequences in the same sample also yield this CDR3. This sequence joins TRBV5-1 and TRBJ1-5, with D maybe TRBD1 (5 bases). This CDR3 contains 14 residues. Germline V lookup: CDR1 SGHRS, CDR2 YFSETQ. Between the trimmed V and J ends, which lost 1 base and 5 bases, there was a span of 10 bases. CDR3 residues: CASSLSWGDQPQHF. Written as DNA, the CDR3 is TGCGCCAGCAGCTTGTCCTGGGGCGATCAGCCCCAGCATTTT.

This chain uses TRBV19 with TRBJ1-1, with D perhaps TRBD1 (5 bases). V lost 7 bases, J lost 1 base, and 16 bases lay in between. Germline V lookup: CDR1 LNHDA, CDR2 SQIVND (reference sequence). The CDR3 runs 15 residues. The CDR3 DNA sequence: TGTGCCAGTACCCTAATGGGGGGGTCGAACACTGAAGCTTTCTTT. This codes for CASTLMGGSNTEAFF. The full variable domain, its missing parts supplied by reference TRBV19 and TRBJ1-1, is DGGITQSPKYLFRKEGQNVTLSCEQNLNHDAMYWYRQDPGQGLRLIYYSQIVNDFQKGDIAEGYSVSREKKESFPLTVTSAQKNPTAFYLCASTLMGGSNTEAFFGQGTRLTVV.

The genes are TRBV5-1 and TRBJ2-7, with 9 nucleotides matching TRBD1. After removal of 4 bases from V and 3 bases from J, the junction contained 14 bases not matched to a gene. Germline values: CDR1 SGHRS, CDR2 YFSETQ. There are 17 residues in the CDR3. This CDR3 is CASSPYPDRGKHYEQYF. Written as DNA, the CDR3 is TGCGCCAGCAGCCCGTACCCAGACAGGGGGAAGCACTACGAGCAGTACTTC.

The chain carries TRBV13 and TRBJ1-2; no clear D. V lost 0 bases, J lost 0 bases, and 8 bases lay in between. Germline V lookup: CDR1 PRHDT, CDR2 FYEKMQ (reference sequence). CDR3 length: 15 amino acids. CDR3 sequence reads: CASSLGRNSNYGYTF. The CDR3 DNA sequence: TGTGCCAGCAGCTTAGGCCGTAATTCTAACTATGGCTACACCTTC.

This chain's CDR3 is CASSSDGDGYTF. The CDR3 region has the DNA TGTGCCAGCAGCTCCGACGGTGATGGCTACACCTTC. The J gene is TRBJ1-2, the V gene TRBV7-9; D remains unclear. Trimming removed 4 bases from V and 6 bases from J, with 9 bases in between. The CDR3 loop spans 12 amino acids. CDR1 is SEHNR, CDR2 FQNEAQ, per germline (reference sequence).

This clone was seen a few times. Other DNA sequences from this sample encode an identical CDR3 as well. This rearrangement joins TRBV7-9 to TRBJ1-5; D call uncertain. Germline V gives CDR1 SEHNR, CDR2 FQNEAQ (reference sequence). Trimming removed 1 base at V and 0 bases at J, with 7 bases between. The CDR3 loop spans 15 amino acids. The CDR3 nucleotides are TGTGCCAGCAGCTTAGGGACGGATAGCAATCAGCCCCAGCATTTT. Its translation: CASSLGTDSNQPQHF.

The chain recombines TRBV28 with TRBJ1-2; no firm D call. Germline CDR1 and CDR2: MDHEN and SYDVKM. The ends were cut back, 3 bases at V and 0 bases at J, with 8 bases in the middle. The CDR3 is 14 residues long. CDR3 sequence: CASSFISSNYGYTF. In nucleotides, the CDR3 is TGTGCCAGCAGTTTCATCAGTTCTAACTATGGCTACACCTTC.

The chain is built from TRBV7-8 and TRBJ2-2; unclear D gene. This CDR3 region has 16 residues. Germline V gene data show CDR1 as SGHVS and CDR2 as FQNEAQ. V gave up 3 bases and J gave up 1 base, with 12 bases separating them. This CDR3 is CASSFLETLNTGELFF. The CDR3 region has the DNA TGTGCCAGCAGCTTCCTTGAGACTTTGAACACCGGGGAGCTGTTTTTT.

CDR3 residues: CASSLVAGVEQFF. As DNA, the CDR3 is TGTGCCAGCAGTTTAGTTGCGGGTGTTGAGCAGTTCTTC. The chain joins TRBV27 to TRBJ2-1, with D possibly being TRBD2 (5 bases). Trimming took off 2 bases at V and 9 bases at J, with 11 bases between the two ends. Per the germline V gene, CDR1 is MNHEY and CDR2 is SMNVEV (reference sequence). The CDR3 is 13 residues long.

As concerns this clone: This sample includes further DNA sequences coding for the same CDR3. CDR3 sequence: CASSSRGGGETQYF. The CDR3 DNA reads as TGTGCCAGCAGCTCCCGGGGGGGCGGGGAGACCCAGTACTTC. The chain uses TRBV7-6 and TRBJ2-5; 8 positions match TRBD2. CDR1 is SGHVS and CDR2 is FNYEAQ in the germline V gene. The CDR3 has 14 amino acids. V shed 4 bases, J shed 5 bases, and the junction held 6 bases outside the gene matches.

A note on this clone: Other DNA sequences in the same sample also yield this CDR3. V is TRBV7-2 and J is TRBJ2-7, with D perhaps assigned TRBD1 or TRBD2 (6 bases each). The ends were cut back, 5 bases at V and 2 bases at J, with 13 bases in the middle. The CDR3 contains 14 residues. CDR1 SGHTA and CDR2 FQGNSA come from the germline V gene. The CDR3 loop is CASSPRGAPYEQYF. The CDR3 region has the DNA TGTGCCAGCAGCCCGAGGGGGGCCCCCTACGAGCAGTACTTC.

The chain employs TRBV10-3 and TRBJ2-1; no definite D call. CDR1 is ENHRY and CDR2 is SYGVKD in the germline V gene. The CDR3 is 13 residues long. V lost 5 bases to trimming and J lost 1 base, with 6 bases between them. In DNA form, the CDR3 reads TGTGCCATCAGTACAGATTCCTACAATGAGCAGTTCTTC. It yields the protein CAISTDSYNEQFF.

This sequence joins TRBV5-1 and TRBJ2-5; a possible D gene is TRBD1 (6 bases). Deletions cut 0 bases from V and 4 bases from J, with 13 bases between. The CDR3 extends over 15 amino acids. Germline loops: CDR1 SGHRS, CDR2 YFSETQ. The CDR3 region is CASSLDWGPLETQYF. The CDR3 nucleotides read TGCGCCAGCAGCTTGGATTGGGGGCCGTTAGAGACCCAGTACTTC.

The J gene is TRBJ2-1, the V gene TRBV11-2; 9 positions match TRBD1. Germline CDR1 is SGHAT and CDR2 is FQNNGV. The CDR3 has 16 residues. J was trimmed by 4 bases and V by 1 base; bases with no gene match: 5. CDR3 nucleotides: TGTGCCAGCAGCTTAGCAGCGGGACAGGGTTACAATGAGCAGTTCTTC. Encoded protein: CASSLAAGQGYNEQFF.

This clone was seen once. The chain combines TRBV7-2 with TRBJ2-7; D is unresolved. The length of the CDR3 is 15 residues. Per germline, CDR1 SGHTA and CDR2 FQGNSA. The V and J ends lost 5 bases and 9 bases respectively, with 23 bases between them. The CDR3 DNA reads TGTGCCAGCAGCCCCTGGACGGTCCGGTTATCTGGGCAGTACTTC. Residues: CASSPWTVRLSGQYF.

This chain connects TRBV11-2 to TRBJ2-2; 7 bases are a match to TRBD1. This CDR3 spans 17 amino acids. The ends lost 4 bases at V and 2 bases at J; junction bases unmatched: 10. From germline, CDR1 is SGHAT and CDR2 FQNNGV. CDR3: CASSWLSRTGNTGELFF. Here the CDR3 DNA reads TGTGCCAGCAGCTGGCTCAGTAGGACAGGCAACACCGGGGAGCTGTTTTTT.

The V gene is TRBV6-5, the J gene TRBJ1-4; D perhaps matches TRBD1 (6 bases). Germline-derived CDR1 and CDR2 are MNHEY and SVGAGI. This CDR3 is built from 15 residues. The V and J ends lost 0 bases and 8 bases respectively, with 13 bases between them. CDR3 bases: TGTGCCAGCAGTTACTCTTCAGGGGCAAGAGAAAAACTGTTTTTT. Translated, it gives CASSYSSGAREKLFF.

The CDR3 nucleotides read TGTGCCAGCAGCCCTGACAGGTTAACAACCTACGAGCAGTACTTC. Translated, it gives CASSPDRLTTYEQYF. This chain joins TRBV6-1 and TRBJ2-7, with D perhaps matching TRBD1 (6 bases). V dropped 6 bases and J dropped 2 bases, with 17 bases sitting between them. Per germline, CDR1 MNHNS and CDR2 SASEGT. The CDR3 consists of 15 residues.

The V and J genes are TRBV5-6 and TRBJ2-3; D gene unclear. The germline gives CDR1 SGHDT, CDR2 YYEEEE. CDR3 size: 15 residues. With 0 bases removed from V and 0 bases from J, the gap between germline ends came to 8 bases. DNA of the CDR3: TGTGCCAGCAGCTTGGAGCCAGAGAGCACAGATACGCAGTATTTT. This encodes CASSLEPESTDTQYF.

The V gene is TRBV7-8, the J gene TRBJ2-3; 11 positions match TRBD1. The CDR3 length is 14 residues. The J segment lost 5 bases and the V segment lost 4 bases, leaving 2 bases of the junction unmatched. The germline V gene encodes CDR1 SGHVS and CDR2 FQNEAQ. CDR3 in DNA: TGTGCCAGCAGCTGGACAGGGGGCGGAGATACGCAGTATTTT. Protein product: CASSWTGGGDTQYF.

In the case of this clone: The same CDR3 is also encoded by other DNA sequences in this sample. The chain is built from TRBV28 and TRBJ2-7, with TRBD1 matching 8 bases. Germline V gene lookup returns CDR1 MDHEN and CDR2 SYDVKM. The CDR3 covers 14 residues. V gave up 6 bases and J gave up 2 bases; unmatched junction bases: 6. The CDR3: CASSPGTGPYEQYF. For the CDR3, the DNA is TGTGCCAGCAGCCCCGGGACAGGTCCCTACGAGCAGTACTTC. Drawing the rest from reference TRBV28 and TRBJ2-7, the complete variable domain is DVKVTQSSRYLVKRTGEKVFLECVQDMDHENMFWYRQDPGLGLRLIYFSYDVKMKEKGDIPEGYSVSREKKERFSLILESASTNQTSMYLCASSPGTGPYEQYFGPGTRLTVT.